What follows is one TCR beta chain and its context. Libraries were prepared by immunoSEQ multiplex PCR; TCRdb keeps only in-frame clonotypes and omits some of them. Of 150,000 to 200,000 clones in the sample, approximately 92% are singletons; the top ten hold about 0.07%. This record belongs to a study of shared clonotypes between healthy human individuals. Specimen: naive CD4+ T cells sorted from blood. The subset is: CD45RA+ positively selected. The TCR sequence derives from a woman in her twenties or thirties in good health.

The CDR3 here is CATSRGDRRDLSSEQYF. CDR3 nucleotide sequence: TGTGCCACCAGCAGAGGGGACAGGAGGGACTTATCTTCCGAGCAGTACTTC. The V gene is TRBV15, the J gene TRBJ2-5; TRBD1 agrees at 8 bases. Matching the DNA end better, TRBJ2-7 makes the J call doubtful. Looked up from germline, CDR1 is LNHNV and CDR2 is YYDKDF (reference sequence). This CDR3 is built from 17 residues.